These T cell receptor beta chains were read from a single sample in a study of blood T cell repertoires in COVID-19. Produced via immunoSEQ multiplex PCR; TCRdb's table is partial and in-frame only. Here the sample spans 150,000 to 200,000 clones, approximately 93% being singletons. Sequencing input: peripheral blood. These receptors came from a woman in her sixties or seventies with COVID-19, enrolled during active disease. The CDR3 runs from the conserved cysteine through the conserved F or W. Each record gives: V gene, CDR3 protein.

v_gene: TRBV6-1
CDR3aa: CASSGGGAGLPGYTF

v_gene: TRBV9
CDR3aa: CASSETGQGLFF

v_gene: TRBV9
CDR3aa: CASSVSGNSNQPQHF

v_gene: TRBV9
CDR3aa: CASSGGGGRAYNSPLHF

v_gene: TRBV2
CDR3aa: CASSPLGGTGGKGGELFF

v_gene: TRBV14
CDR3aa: CASSQLDRQTGELFF

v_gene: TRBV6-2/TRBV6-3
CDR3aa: CASSYGLRFNYGYTF

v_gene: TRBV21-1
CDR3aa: CASSPQGGNQPQHF

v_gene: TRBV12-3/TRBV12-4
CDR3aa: CASSLLQSTEAFF

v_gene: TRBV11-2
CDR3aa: CASSLALRDSSYEQYF

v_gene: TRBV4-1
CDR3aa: CASSQDPSVYQETQYF

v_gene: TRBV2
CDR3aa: CASALRDEQYF

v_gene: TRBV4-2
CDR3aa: CASSQEPPGKGRTF

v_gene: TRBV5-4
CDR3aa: CASSLDQIPLPEQFF

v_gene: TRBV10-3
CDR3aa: CAIKGRGDTDTQYF

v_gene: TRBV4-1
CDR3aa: CASSQDRREGTEAFF

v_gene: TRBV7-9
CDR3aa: CASSMGQVNTEAFF

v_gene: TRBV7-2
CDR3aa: CASSQGQGNTEAFF

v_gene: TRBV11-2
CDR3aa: CASSLGTGGTGNTIYF

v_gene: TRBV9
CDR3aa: CASSVSFSRGTSYNEQFF

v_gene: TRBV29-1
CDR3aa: CSVVGEAYEQYF

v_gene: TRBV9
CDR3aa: CASSVDVGGHNIQYF

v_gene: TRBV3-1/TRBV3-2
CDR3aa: CASSRQGSNQPQHF

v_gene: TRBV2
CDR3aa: CASRAGTSYEQYF